The T cell receptor (beta chain) under discussion was sequenced for a study of T cell responses to AZD1222 COVID-19 vaccine. Study conclusions and caveats: As reported, nearly half of all spike-specific TCRs target variant regions that are unmutated.

Here immunoSEQ multiplex PCR was the method, and the copy in TCRdb shows in-frame clones only, minus some. Here the sample spans some 180,000 clones, 85% to 95% being singletons. Worth noting for this clone: The antigen is unknown.

Between the trimmed V and J ends, which lost 3 bases and 0 bases, there was a span of 9 bases. The germline CDR1 and CDR2 sequences are LNHDA and SQIVND (reference sequence). The CDR3 has 14 residues. The material was peripheral blood, obtained 28 days after the second dose of the MenACWY control vaccine. The receptor was derived from an adult who received the MenACWY meningococcal vaccine as a control. The chain carries TRBV19 and TRBJ2-7, with no clear D. DNA for the CDR3: TGTGCCAGTAGTATCGACCGTAGCTCCTACGAGCAGTACTTC. It specifies CASSIDRSSYEQYF.